What follows are 21 T cell receptor beta chains derived from one specimen sequenced in a study of blood T cell repertoires in COVID-19. Generated by immunoSEQ multiplex PCR, the TCRdb table keeps only in-frame clones and is missing some. Of approximately 190,000 clones listed, 80% to 95% are singletons. What was sequenced was peripheral blood. The receptors shown here come from a man aged 45-65 years with acute or convalescent COVID-19.

The V and J genes are TRBV29-1 and TRBJ1-3, with D possibly TRBD1 on 6 matching bases. Germline V CDR1 and CDR2: SQVTM, ANQGSEA. The V gene lost 6 bases and the J gene lost 2 bases, with 17 bases spanning the gap. The CDR3 has 15 amino acids. CDR3: CSVALQGIPGNTIYF. The CDR3 DNA reads TGCAGCGTCGCCCTACAGGGAATCCCTGGAAACACCATATATTTT.

The chain recombines TRBV12-3 or TRBV12-4 with TRBJ1-1; TRBD1 matches at 7 bases. The V gene end was trimmed by 6 bases and the J gene end by 4 bases; junction bases not matched to a gene: 5. This CDR3 comprises 13 residues. The CDR3 sequence is CASSRQGGTEAFF. The CDR3 DNA reads TGTGCCAGCAGCCGACAGGGCGGCACTGAAGCTTTCTTT.

Here the CDR3 reads CAWSPPDRDDTEAFF. CDR3 nucleotides: TGTGCCTGGAGTCCCCCGGACAGGGACGACACTGAAGCTTTCTTT. The gene calls are TRBV30 and TRBJ1-1; 8 bases match TRBD1. Germline CDR1 reads GTSNPN; CDR2 reads SVGIG (reference sequence). The CDR3 runs to 15 residues. The trim removed 2 bases at V and 3 bases at J, leaving 8 bases unmatched. The full variable domain, in which reference TRBV30 and TRBJ1-1 provide the parts outside the CDR3, is SQTIHQWPATLVQPVGSPLSLECTVEGTSNPNLYWYRQAAGRGLQLLFYSVGIGQISSEVPQNLSASRPQDRQFILSSKKLLLSDSGFYLCAWSPPDRDDTEAFFGQGTRLTVV.

V is TRBV15 and J is TRBJ2-7; 7 nucleotides align to TRBD1. After removal of 6 bases from V and 2 bases from J, the junction contained 13 bases not matched to a gene. CDR1 and CDR2 (germline): LNHNV, YYDKDF (reference sequence). The CDR3 covers 16 residues. The CDR3 nucleotides are TGTGCCACCAGTTATAATCACCGGGACAGTGCCTACGAGCAGTACTTC. Encoded protein: CATSYNHRDSAYEQYF.

This sequence joins TRBV4-2 and TRBJ1-6, with unresolved D. V dropped 0 bases and J dropped 8 bases, with 8 bases sitting between them. This CDR3 has 14 amino acids. Germline CDR1 is LGHNA and CDR2 is YNFKEQ. Here the CDR3 reads CASSQDISDSPLHF. In nucleotides, the CDR3 is TGTGCCAGCAGCCAAGACATTTCGGATTCACCCCTCCACTTT.

V is TRBV9 and J is TRBJ2-3, with 16 bases lining up with TRBD2. The V segment lost 3 bases and the J segment 6 bases; nucleotides outside the gene matches: 16. Germline CDR1 and CDR2: SGDLS and YYNGEE. The CDR3 runs to 20 residues. The CDR3 is CASSAVRGLAGGPIADTQYF. The DNA of the CDR3 is TGTGCCAGCAGCGCCGTCCGGGGACTAGCGGGAGGGCCGATAGCGGATACGCAGTATTTT. Full variable domain (outside the CDR3, taken from reference TRBV9 and TRBJ2-3): DSGVTQTPKHLITATGQRVTLRCSPRSGDLSVYWYQQSLDQGLQFLIQYYNGEERAKGNILERFSAQQFPDLHSELNLSSLELGDSALYFCASSAVRGLAGGPIADTQYFGPGTRLTVL.

This chain connects TRBV7-6 to TRBJ2-7; tentative D call: TRBD1 (6 bases). With 1 base removed from V and 2 bases from J, the gap between germline ends came to 12 bases. Germline CDR1 is SGHVS and CDR2 is FNYEAQ. The CDR3 extends over 15 amino acids. This chain's CDR3 is CASSLGDTPTYEQYF. The DNA of the CDR3 is TGTGCCAGCAGCTTAGGGGACACTCCCACCTACGAGCAGTACTTC.

CDR3 sequence reads: CASSQVRDTNYEQYF. In nucleotides, the CDR3 is TGCGCCAGCAGCCAAGTGAGAGACACCAACTACGAGCAGTACTTC. The chain combines TRBV4-1 with TRBJ2-7; no definite D call. The length of the CDR3 is 15 residues. Germline V CDR1 and CDR2: MGHRA, YSYEKL. V lost 1 base to trimming and J lost 3 bases, with 13 bases between them.

This chain joins TRBV28 and TRBJ2-7, with 9 bases aligning to TRBD1. With V trimmed by 6 bases and J by 5 bases, 8 bases remained unmatched. The germline CDR1 and CDR2 sequences are MDHEN and SYDVKM. This CDR3 region has 14 residues. CDR3 sequence reads: CASRFRDRANEQYF. The DNA of the CDR3 is TGTGCCAGCAGGTTCCGGGACAGGGCTAACGAGCAGTACTTC.

The genes are TRBV4-3 and TRBJ1-2; no reliable D call. CDR3 length: 15 amino acids. V lost 3 bases and J lost 4, with 15 bases in between. The germline gives CDR1 LGHNA, CDR2 YSLEER. CDR3 sequence (DNA): TGCGCCAGCAGCCAGGAACTGGGGAGCGGCTATGGCTACACCTTC. The encoded protein is CASSQELGSGYGYTF.

The rearrangement links TRBV6-5 to TRBJ2-2, with 9 bases identical to TRBD1. CDR1 is MNHEY and CDR2 is SVGAGI in the germline V gene. The CDR3 totals 16 residues. V shed 4 bases and J 4 bases; nucleotides not matched to a gene: 7. The CDR3 is CASSFRTGVGTGELFF. The CDR3 DNA reads as TGTGCCAGCAGTTTCCGGACAGGGGTGGGCACCGGGGAGCTGTTTTTT.

The chain joins TRBV2 to TRBJ1-2; the D gene is possibly TRBD1 (5 bases). CDR1 and CDR2 (germline): SNHLY, FYNNEI. Deletions cut 6 bases from V and 4 bases from J, with 9 bases between. The CDR3 is 12 amino acids. Here the CDR3 reads CASRKDTYGYTF. CDR3 nucleotides: TGTGCCAGCAGGAAGGACACCTATGGCTACACCTTC.

The genes are TRBV6-2 or TRBV6-3 and TRBJ2-2, with 10 bases aligning to TRBD1. The CDR3 is 16 amino acids. Germline-derived CDR1 and CDR2 are MNHEY and SVGEGT. Trimming cost V 6 bases and J 2 bases; bases outside gene matches: 6. The CDR3 is CASSPGDRGNTGELFF. CDR3 nucleotide sequence: TGTGCCAGCAGCCCCGGGGACAGGGGAAACACCGGGGAGCTGTTTTTT.

The V and J genes are TRBV27 and TRBJ1-4, with 7 bases fitting TRBD1. The CDR3 sequence is 14 residues long. With V trimmed by 7 bases and J by 7 bases, 9 bases remained unmatched. The germline V gene encodes CDR1 MNHEY and CDR2 SMNVEV (reference sequence). CDR3 nucleotides: TGTGCCAGCACCTCCACAGGGGCGGGTGAAAAACTGTTTTTT. It codes for CASTSTGAGEKLFF.

The V and J genes are TRBV4-3 and TRBJ1-6; D uncertain. The germline V and J ends were trimmed by 1 base and 10 bases, with 8 bases remaining between them. Per the germline V gene, CDR1 is LGHNA and CDR2 is YSLEER. CDR3 length: 13 residues. This CDR3 is CASSQVQRSPLHF. The CDR3 DNA follows: TGCGCCAGCAGCCAAGTTCAGAGGTCACCCCTCCACTTT.

This chain links TRBV5-4 with TRBJ1-1; 9 bases are shared with TRBD1. CDR1 and CDR2 from the germline V gene are SGHNT and YYREEE (reference sequence). V lost 4 bases and J lost 4; bases outside the gene matches: 2. The length of the CDR3 is 13 residues. In DNA, the CDR3 is TGTGCCAGCAGCCAACAGGGGGCCACTGAAGCTTTCTTT. Its protein product is CASSQQGATEAFF.

The J gene is TRBJ1-6, the V gene TRBV7-6, with D possibly TRBD1 on 6 matching bases. CDR1 and CDR2 (germline): SGHVS, FNYEAQ. Trimming pared 1 base from V and 9 bases from J, leaving 16 bases between. The CDR3 has 16 residues. The CDR3 sequence: CASSLGWSAGASPLHF. The CDR3 DNA reads as TGTGCCAGCAGCTTAGGGTGGTCGGCAGGGGCTTCACCCCTCCACTTT.

In regard to this clone: An end of the junction differs from the germline gene, which may be a read error. The rearrangement joins TRBV7-9 to TRBJ1-2; the D is unclear. The CDR3 is 14 residues long. Germline loops: CDR1 SEHNR, CDR2 FQNEAQ (reference sequence). Written as DNA, the CDR3 is TGTGCCAGCACCTTAAGCCCGCAGGTCTATGGCTACACCTTC. Protein sequence: CASTLSPQVYGYTF.

This clone has just a few counts. The genes are TRBV27 and TRBJ2-7; 8 bases agree with TRBD2. J was trimmed by 6 bases and V by 3 bases; bases with no gene match: 7. CDR3 length: 14 amino acids. CDR1 is MNHEY, CDR2 SMNVEV, per germline (reference sequence). CDR3 region: CASSFKVAGFEQYF. CDR3 sequence (DNA): TGTGCCAGCAGTTTTAAGGTAGCGGGATTCGAGCAGTACTTC.

V gene TRBV6-5 combines with J gene TRBJ2-2, with a weak D call TRBD1 (6 bases). The length of the CDR3 is 15 residues. Germline V gives CDR1 MNHEY, CDR2 SVGAGI. Between the trimmed V and J ends, which lost 7 bases and 0 bases, there was a span of 12 bases. CDR3 nucleotides: TGTGCCAGCACTCCGGGACATCCGAACACCGGGGAGCTGTTTTTT. Translated, it gives CASTPGHPNTGELFF.

This clone was seen more than once but under ten times. This chain uses TRBV19 with TRBJ1-6; 7 nucleotides match TRBD1. Germline V gene data show CDR1 as LNHDA and CDR2 as SQIVND (reference sequence). The junction had 10 bases not matched to a gene; V was cut back by 4 bases and J by 7 bases. The CDR3 is made up of 16 amino acids. CDR3 region: CASSTTTGLGNSPLHF. The CDR3 DNA follows: TGTGCCAGTAGTACCACGACAGGGCTCGGCAATTCACCCCTCCACTTT.